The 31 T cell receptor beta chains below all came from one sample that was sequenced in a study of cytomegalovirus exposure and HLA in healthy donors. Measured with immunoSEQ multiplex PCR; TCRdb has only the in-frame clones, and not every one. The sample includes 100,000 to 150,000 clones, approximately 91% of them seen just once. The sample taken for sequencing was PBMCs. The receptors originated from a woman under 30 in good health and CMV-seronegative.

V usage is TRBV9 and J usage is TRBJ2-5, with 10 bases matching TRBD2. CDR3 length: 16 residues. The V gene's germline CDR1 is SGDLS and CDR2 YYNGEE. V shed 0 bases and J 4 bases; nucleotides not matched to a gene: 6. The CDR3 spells CASSVEELAGRETQYF. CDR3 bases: TGTGCCAGCAGCGTAGAGGAACTAGCGGGACGAGAGACCCAGTACTTC.

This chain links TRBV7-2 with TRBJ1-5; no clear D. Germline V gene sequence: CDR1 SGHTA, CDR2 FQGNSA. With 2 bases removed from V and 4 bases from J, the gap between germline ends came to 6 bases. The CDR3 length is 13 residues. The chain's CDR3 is CASSLRGNQPQHF. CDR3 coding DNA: TGTGCCAGCAGCTTACGAGGTAATCAGCCCCAGCATTTT.

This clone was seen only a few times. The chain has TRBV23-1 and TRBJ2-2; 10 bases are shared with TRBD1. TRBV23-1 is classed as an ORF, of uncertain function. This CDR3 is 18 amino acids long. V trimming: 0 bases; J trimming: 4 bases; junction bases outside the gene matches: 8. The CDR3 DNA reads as TGCGCCAGCAGTCAATCGGGGAGACAGGGGGCCAGCACCGGGGAGCTGTTTTTT. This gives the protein CASSQSGRQGASTGELFF.

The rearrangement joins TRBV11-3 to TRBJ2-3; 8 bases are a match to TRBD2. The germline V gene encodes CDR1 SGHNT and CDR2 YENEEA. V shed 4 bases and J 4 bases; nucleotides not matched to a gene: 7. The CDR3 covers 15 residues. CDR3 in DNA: TGTGCCAGCAGCTCCGGGACTAGTGTCGCAGATACGCAGTATTTT. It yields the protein CASSSGTSVADTQYF.

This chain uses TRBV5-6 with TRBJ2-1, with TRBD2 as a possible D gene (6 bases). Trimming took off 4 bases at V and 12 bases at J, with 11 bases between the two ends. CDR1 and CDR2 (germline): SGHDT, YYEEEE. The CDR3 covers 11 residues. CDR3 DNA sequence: TGTGCCAGCAGCCTAACGGGACTGCAGTTCTTC. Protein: CASSLTGLQFF.

CDR3 bases: TGTGCCAGTAAGGCGGGAGACGGAGATACGCAGTATTTT. It encodes CASKAGDGDTQYF. V is TRBV19 and J is TRBJ2-3; 7 nucleotides line up with TRBD2. Germline CDR1 reads LNHDA; CDR2 reads SQIVND (reference sequence). The CDR3 runs to 13 residues. V dropped 7 bases and J dropped 5; count of bases not matched to a gene: 6.

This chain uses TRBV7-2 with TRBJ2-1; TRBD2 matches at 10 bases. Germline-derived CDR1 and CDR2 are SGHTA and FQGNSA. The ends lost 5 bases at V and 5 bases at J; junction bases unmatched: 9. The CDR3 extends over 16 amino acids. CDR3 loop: CASSLSLAGQDNEQFF. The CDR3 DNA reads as TGTGCCAGCAGCCTTTCACTAGCGGGACAAGACAATGAGCAGTTCTTC.

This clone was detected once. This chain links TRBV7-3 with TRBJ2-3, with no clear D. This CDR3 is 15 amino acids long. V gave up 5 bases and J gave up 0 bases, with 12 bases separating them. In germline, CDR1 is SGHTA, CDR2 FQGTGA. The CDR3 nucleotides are TGTGCCAGCAGCCTGACTCCCTCCAGCACAGATACGCAGTATTTT. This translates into CASSLTPSSTDTQYF.

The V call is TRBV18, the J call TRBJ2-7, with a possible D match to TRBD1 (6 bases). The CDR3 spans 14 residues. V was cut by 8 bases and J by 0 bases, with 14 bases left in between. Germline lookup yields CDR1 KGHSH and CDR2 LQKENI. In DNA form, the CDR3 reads TGTGCCAGCAGAAGGGGGTGGCCCTCCTACGAGCAGTACTTC. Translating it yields CASRRGWPSYEQYF.

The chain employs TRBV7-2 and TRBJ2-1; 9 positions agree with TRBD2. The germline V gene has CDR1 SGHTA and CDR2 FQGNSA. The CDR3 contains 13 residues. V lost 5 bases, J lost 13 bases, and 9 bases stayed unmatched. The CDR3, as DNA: TGTGCCAGCAGCCAGAACATAGCGGGGGAACAGTTCTTC. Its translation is CASSQNIAGEQFF.

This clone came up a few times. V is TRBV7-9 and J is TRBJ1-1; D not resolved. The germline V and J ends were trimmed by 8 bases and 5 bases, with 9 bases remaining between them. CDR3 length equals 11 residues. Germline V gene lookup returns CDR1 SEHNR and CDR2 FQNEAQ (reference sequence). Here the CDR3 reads CASQLRTEAFF. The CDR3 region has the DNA TGTGCCAGCCAGCTCAGGACTGAAGCTTTCTTT.

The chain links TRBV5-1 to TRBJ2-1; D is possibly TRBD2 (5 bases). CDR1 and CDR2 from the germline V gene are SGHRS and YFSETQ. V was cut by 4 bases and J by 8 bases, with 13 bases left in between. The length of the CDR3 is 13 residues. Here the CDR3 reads CASSHEHGDEQFF. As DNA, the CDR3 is TGCGCCAGCAGCCACGAACACGGGGATGAGCAGTTCTTC.

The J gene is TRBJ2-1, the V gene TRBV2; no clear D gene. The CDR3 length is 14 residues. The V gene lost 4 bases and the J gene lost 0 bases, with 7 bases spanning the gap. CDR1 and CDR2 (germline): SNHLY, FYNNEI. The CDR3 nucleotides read TGTGCCAGCAGTGTTACCAGCTCCTACAATGAGCAGTTCTTC. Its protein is CASSVTSSYNEQFF.

The CDR3 is CASTWGTGVTGELFF. The DNA for the CDR3 is TGTGCCAGCACATGGGGGACAGGGGTTACCGGGGAGCTGTTTTTT. This chain connects TRBV5-8 to TRBJ2-2; 10 nucleotides align to TRBD1. Germline trimming cut 6 bases from V and 5 bases from J; bases unmatched to any gene: 7. Per the germline V gene, CDR1 is SGHTS and CDR2 is YDEGEE. This CDR3 comprises 15 residues. The full variable domain, completed using reference TRBV5-8 and TRBJ2-2, is EAGVTQSPTHLIKTRGQQATLRCSPISGHTSVYWYQQALGLGLQFLLWYDEGEERNRGNFPPRFSGRQFPNYSSELNVNALELEDSALYLCASTWGTGVTGELFFGEGSRLTVL.

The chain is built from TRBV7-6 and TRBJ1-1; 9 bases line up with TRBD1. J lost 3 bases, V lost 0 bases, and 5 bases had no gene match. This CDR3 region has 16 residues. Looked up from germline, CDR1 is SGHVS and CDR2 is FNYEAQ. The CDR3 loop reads CASSLAVQGADTEAFF. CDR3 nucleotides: TGTGCCAGCAGCTTAGCGGTACAGGGGGCGGACACTGAAGCTTTCTTT.

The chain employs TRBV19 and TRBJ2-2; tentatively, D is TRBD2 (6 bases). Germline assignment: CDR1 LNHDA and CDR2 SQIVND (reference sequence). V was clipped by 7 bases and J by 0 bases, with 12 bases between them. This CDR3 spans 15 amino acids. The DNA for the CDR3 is TGTGCCAGTACCCGCAGGGACTCGAACACCGGGGAGCTGTTTTTT. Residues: CASTRRDSNTGELFF.

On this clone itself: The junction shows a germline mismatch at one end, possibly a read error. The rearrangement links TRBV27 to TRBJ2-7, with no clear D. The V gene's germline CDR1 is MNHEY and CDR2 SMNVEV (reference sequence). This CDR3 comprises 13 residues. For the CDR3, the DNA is TGTGCCACCAGTGGTGAAGAGCCCTACGAGCAGTACTTC. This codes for CATSGEEPYEQYF.

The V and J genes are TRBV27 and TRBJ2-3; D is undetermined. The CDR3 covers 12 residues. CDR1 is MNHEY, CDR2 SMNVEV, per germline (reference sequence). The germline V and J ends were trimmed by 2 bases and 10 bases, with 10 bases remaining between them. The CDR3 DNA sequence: TGTGCCAGCAGTTTAGTCCTGGGCGCGCAGTATTTT. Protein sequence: CASSLVLGAQYF.

CDR3 in DNA: TGTGCCAGCAGTTACCGGACTAGCGGAGGCCACACAGATACGCAGTATTTT. Its protein is CASSYRTSGGHTDTQYF. This chain connects TRBV7-9 to TRBJ2-3; 10 bases are a match to TRBD2. Germline CDR1 SEHNR, CDR2 FQNEAQ (reference sequence). The CDR3 loop spans 17 amino acids. V was pared by 6 bases and J by 2 bases, with 11 bases of the junction left unmatched.

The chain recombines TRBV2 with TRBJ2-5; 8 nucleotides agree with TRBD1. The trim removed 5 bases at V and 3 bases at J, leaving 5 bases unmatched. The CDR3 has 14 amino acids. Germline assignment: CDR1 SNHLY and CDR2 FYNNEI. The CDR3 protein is CASSPRQGKETQYF. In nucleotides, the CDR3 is TGTGCCAGCAGTCCGCGACAGGGGAAAGAGACCCAGTACTTC.

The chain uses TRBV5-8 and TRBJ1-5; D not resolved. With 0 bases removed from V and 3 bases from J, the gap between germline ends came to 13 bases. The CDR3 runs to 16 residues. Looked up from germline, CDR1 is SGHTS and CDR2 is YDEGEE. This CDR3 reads CASSLERGGDNQPQHF. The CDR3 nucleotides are TGTGCCAGCAGCTTGGAACGAGGCGGAGACAATCAGCCCCAGCATTTT.

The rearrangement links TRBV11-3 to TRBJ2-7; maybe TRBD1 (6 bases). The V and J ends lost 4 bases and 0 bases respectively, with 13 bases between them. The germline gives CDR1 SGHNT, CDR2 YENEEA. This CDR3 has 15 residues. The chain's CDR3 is CASSSRTESSYEQYF. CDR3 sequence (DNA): TGTGCCAGCAGCTCGAGGACAGAGAGCTCCTACGAGCAGTACTTC.

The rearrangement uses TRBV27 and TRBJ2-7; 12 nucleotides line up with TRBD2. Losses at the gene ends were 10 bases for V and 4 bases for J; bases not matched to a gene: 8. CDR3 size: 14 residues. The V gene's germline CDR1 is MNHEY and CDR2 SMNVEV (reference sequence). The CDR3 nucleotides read TGTGCCACGAAAAGGACTAGCGGGGCATACGAGCAGTACTTC. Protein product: CATKRTSGAYEQYF.

The CDR3 reads CASSLESNSNQPQHF. CDR3 in DNA: TGTGCCAGCAGCTTAGAATCAAATAGCAATCAGCCCCAGCATTTT. This chain joins TRBV7-2 and TRBJ1-5; D remains ambiguous. In germline, CDR1 is SGHTA, CDR2 FQGNSA. The CDR3 loop spans 15 amino acids. The ends were cut back, 1 base at V and 0 bases at J, with 7 bases in the middle.

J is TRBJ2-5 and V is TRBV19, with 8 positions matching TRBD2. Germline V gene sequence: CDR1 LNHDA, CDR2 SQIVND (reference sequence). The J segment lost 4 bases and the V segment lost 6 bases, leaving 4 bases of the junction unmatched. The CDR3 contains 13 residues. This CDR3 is CASRGLATETQYF. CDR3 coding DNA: TGTGCCAGTAGAGGACTAGCCACAGAGACCCAGTACTTC.

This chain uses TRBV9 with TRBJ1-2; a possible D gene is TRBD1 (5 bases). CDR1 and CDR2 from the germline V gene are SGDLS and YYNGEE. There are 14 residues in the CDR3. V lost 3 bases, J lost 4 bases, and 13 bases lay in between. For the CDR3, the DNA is TGTGCCAGCAGCGGGACGGGGGGACTCTATGGCTACACCTTC. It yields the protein CASSGTGGLYGYTF.

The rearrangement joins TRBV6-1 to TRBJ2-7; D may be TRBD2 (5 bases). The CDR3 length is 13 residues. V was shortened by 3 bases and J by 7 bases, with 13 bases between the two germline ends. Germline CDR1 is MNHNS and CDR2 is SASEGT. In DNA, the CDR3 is TGTGCCAGCAGTGATGGGAGTCGGCAAGAGCAGTACTTC. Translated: CASSDGSRQEQYF.

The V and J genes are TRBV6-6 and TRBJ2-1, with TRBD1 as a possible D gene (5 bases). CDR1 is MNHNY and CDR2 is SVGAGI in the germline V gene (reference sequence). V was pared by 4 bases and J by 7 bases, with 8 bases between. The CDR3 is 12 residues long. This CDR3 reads CASSSQGNEQFF. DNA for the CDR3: TGTGCCAGCAGTTCCCAGGGTAATGAGCAGTTCTTC.

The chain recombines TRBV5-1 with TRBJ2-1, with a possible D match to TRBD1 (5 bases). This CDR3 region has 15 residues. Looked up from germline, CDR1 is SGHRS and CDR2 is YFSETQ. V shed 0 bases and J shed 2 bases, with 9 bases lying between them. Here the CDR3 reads CASSLGGSAYNEQFF. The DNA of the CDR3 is TGCGCCAGCAGCTTGGGGGGCTCTGCCTACAATGAGCAGTTCTTC.

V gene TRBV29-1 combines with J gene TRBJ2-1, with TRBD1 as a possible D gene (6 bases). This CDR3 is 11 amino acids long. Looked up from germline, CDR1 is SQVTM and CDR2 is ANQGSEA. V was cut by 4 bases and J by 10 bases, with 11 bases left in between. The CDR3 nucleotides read TGCAGCGTTGTTAAAGGGGGAGAGCAGTTCTTC. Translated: CSVVKGGEQFF.

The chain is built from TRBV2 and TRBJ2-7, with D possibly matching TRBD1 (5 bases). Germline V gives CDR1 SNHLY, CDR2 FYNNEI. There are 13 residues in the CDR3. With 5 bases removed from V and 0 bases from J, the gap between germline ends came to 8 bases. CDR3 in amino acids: CASSRQSSYEQYF. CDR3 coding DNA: TGTGCCAGCAGTAGACAGAGCTCCTACGAGCAGTACTTC.